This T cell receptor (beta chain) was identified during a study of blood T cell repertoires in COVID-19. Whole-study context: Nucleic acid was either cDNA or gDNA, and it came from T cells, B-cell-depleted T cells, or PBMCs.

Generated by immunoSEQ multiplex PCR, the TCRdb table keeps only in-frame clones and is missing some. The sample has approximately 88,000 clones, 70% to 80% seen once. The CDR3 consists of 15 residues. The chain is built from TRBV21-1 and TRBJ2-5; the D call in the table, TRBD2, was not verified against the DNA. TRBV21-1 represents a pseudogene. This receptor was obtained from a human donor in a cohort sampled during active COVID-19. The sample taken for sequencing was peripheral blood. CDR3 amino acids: CASSEPFGGQETQYF. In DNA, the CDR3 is TGTGCCAGCAGCGAGCCATTCGGTGGCCAAGAGACCCAGTACTTC.